A single sample is the source of the 9 T cell receptor beta chains below, sequenced in a study of T cell responses to AZD1222 COVID-19 vaccine (dated by TCRdb to the early 2020s). The time point label of this sample denotes: baseline before first vaccination. The treatment or condition tag for this specimen amounts to: meningococcal conjugate vaccine given as trial control. Library preparation used the immunoSEQ multiplex PCR assay. The immuneACCESS repertoire file appears here via TCRdb, limited to in-frame rearrangements. These files lack a portion of the clones; in checked studies, under half of the deficit traces to unresolved V genes, and the cause of the others is not known. Recorded for this sample are 80,000 to 100,000 clones; roughly 88% of them occurred a single time. In total, the top ten clones hold around a tenth of the sample. The input for sequencing was peripheral blood, taken on day 0 of MenACWY control vaccination. These receptor sequences come from an adult in good health.

The chain carries TRBV30 and TRBJ1-1; D is ambiguous. CDR1 is GTSNPN, CDR2 SVGIG, per germline (reference sequence). V dropped 3 bases and J dropped 1 base, with 15 bases sitting between them. The CDR3 has 15 amino acids. As DNA, the CDR3 is TGTGCCTGGAGACCTCTCGGCAGTTCGAACACTGAAGCTTTCTTT. Translating it yields CAWRPLGSSNTEAFF.

A few counts support this clone. This chain uses TRBV7-9 with TRBJ2-7, with D unclear. The CDR3 runs 15 residues. Per germline, CDR1 SEHNR and CDR2 FQNEAQ (reference sequence). V lost 2 bases, J lost 2 bases, and 13 bases lay in between. In nucleotides, the CDR3 is TGTGCCAGCAGCTTATCTACCCCAGGTACCTACGAGCAGTACTTC. Its translation is CASSLSTPGTYEQYF.

This clone was seen only once. The chain links TRBV30 to TRBJ1-1, with D possibly being TRBD1 (5 bases). V was shortened by 8 bases and J by 8 bases, with 18 bases between the two germline ends. The CDR3 loop spans 12 amino acids. Per the germline V gene, CDR1 is GTSNPN and CDR2 is SVGIG (reference sequence). The CDR3 nucleotides read TGTGCCCAATCGGGACTCGGGATAGAAGCTTTCTTT. Its protein is CAQSGLGIEAFF.

The rearrangement links TRBV2 to TRBJ2-1; 12 bases align to TRBD2. Germline V gives CDR1 SNHLY, CDR2 FYNNEI. The CDR3 spans 16 residues. The V segment lost 6 bases and the J segment 5 bases; nucleotides outside the gene matches: 8. CDR3 amino acids: CASSPTSGGLNNEQFF. The CDR3 DNA reads TGTGCCAGCAGCCCTACTAGCGGGGGGCTAAACAATGAGCAGTTCTTC.

The CDR3 loop is CATRGGHETQYF. The CDR3, as DNA: TGTGCCACTAGAGGGGGGCACGAGACCCAGTACTTC. This chain joins TRBV10-3 and TRBJ2-5; either TRBD1 or TRBD2 may supply D (6 bases each). Germline V gene sequence: CDR1 ENHRY, CDR2 SYGVKD. Trimming cost V 10 bases and J 5 bases, with 14 bases left between them. This CDR3 has 12 residues.

This sequence joins TRBV10-3 and TRBJ2-1; TRBD1 matches at 9 bases. The J segment lost 4 bases and the V segment lost 0 bases, leaving 7 bases of the junction unmatched. This CDR3 has 17 residues. The germline V gene has CDR1 ENHRY and CDR2 SYGVKD. CDR3 coding DNA: TGTGCCATCAGTGAGTCTGGACAGGGGCGGGGTTACAATGAGCAGTTCTTC. Translating it yields CAISESGQGRGYNEQFF.

The chain carries TRBV2 and TRBJ1-1; D not certain. The CDR3 consists of 12 residues. Germline values: CDR1 SNHLY, CDR2 FYNNEI. V was cut by 4 bases and J by 8 bases, with 11 bases left in between. The CDR3 is CASSVLGSEAFF. Written as DNA, the CDR3 is TGTGCCAGCAGTGTTCTTGGGTCCGAAGCTTTCTTT.

The chain recombines TRBV28 with TRBJ1-2, with D unclear. Per germline, CDR1 MDHEN and CDR2 SYDVKM. The ends were cut back, 6 bases at V and 7 bases at J, with 15 bases in the middle. The CDR3 length is 13 residues. CDR3 residues: CASRTSPSPGYTF. DNA for the CDR3: TGTGCCAGCAGAACGAGCCCATCCCCTGGCTACACCTTC.

The chain links TRBV10-1 to TRBJ2-5, with 12 bases fitting TRBD2. V was pared by 8 bases and J by 2 bases, with 12 bases of the junction left unmatched. Per germline, CDR1 WNHNN and CDR2 SYGVQD (reference sequence). The CDR3 has 17 residues. CDR3 in DNA: TGCGCCAGCTCCGGGACTAGCGGGCAAAACTTACAAGAGACCCAGTACTTC. Its translation is CASSGTSGQNLQETQYF.